Sequencing of this T cell receptor (beta chain) was carried out in a study of CD8 T cells in ankylosing spondylitis. Broader study findings: There were earlier reports of some motif variants in reactive arthritis synovial fluid and blood. Reportedly, disease-linked clones are significantly enriched in ankylosing spondylitis patients' matched synovial fluid. Apparently characteristic of ankylosing spondylitis blood was a TCR beta motif (about 8 highly homologous variants).

Trimming cost V 0 bases and J 4 bases, with 13 bases left between them. Germline assignment: CDR1 MGHRA and CDR2 YSYEKL. The CDR3 consists of 15 residues. This clonotype was observed a handful of times. The antigen is undetermined. A single record per CDR3 protein comes from TCRdb applying MiXCR to the 5' RACE reads. The table records about 220,000 distinct CDR3 sequences, 18% of them present only once. This receptor was obtained from a male donor with ankylosing spondylitis. Sequencing used blood, either unsorted or a sorted T cell fraction (not recorded which). The V call is TRBV4-1, the J call TRBJ2-7; D is unresolved. CDR3 region: CASSQDVVERYEQYF. In nucleotides, the CDR3 is TGCGCCAGCAGCCAAGATGTGGTAGAAAGGTACGAGCAGTACTTC.